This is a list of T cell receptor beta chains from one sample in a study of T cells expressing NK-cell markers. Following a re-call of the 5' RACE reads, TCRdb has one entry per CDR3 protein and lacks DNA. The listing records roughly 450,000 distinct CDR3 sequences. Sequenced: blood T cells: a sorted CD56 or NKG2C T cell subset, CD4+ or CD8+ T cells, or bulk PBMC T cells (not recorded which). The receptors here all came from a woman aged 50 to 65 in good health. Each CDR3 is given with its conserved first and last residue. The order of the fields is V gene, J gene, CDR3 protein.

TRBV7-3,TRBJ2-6,CASSTHSVGTRTSGANVLTF
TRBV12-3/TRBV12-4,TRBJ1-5,CASRPPGDRNQPQHF
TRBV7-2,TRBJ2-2,CASRLRLAGAGELFF
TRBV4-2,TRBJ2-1,CASSQGEVLSSYNEQFF
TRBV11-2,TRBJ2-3,CASSLAWSSDTQYF
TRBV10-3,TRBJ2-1,CAAGLANNEQFF
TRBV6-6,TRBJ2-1,CASSKSAVADSYNEQFF
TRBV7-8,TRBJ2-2,CASSLAGVLTGELFF
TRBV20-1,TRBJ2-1,CSAPSARSYNEQFF
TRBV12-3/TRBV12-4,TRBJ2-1,CASSLRLLEDVNEQFF
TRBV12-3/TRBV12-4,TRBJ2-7,CASSSRTGGRYEQYF
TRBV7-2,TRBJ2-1,CASSLGFRGRQGGYNEQFF
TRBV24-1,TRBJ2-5,CATSDPGLAEVPPETQYF
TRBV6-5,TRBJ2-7,CASSIAGSYYEQYF
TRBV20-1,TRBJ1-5,CSASVGGDQPQHF
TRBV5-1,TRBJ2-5,CASSYDPPLQETQYF
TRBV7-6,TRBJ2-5,CASSLGLGLPTETQYF
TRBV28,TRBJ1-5,CASSPGGGQPQHF
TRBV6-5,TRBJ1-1,CASSRRMGVKNTEAFF
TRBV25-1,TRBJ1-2,CASSEFQAGGYTF
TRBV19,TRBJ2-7,CASSKTTPIQTYEQYF
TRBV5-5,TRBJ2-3,CASSFGSADTQYF
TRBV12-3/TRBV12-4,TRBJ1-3,CASRRGSSGNTIYF
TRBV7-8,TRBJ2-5,CASALRRPGGETQYF
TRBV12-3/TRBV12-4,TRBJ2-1,CASITLGADNEQFF
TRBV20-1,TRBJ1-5,CSARDPSGRQHF
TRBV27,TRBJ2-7,CASTKREEKEQYF
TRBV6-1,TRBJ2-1,CASSVRTSGNNEQFF
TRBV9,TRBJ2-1,CASSATGTGLNEQFF
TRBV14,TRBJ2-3,CASSWDTTDTQYF
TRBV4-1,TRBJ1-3,CASSPDDGPGNTIYF